This paragraph reports one T cell receptor beta chain. No antigen is known for it. The length of the CDR3 is 15 residues. Germline V gene lookup returns CDR1 SGHVS and CDR2 FNYEAQ. V was pared by 1 base and J by 6 bases, with 6 bases of the junction left unmatched. The data belong to a study of cytomegalovirus exposure and HLA in healthy donors. Study results and limitations: It was reported that TCR beta sequences correctly inferred the HLA-A and HLA-B alleles for most subjects.

It was with 60 Vbeta and 13 Jbeta primers that the PCR ran. Clones were read by immunoSEQ multiplex PCR, and TCRdb kept only the in-frame ones, dropping some. The record lists about 160,000 clones, of which the ten most abundant hold 2.1%. Sequences were obtained from PBMCs. The chain employs TRBV7-6 and TRBJ1-1, with 9 bases identical to TRBD1. The clonotype was recovered from a man aged 25 to 45 in good health and CMV-seronegative. The CDR3 region is CASSLDHRGQSEAFF. DNA for the CDR3: TGTGCCAGCAGCTTAGACCACAGGGGGCAGTCTGAAGCTTTCTTT.